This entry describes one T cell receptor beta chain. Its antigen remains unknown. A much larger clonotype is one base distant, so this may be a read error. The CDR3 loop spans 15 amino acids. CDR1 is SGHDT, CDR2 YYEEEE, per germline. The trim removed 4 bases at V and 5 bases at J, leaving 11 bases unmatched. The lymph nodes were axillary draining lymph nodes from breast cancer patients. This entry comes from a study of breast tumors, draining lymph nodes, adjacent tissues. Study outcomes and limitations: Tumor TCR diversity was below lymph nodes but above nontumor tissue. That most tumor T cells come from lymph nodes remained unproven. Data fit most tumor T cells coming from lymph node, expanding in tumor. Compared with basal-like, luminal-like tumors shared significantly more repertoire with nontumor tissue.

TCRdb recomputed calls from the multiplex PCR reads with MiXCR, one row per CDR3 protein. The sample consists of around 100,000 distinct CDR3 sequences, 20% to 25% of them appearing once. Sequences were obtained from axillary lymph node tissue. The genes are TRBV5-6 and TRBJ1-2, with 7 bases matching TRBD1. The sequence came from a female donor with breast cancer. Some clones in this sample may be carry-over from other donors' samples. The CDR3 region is CASSRDYRGSYGYTF. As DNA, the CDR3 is TGTGCCAGCAGCAGAGATTACAGGGGTTCATATGGCTACACCTTC.